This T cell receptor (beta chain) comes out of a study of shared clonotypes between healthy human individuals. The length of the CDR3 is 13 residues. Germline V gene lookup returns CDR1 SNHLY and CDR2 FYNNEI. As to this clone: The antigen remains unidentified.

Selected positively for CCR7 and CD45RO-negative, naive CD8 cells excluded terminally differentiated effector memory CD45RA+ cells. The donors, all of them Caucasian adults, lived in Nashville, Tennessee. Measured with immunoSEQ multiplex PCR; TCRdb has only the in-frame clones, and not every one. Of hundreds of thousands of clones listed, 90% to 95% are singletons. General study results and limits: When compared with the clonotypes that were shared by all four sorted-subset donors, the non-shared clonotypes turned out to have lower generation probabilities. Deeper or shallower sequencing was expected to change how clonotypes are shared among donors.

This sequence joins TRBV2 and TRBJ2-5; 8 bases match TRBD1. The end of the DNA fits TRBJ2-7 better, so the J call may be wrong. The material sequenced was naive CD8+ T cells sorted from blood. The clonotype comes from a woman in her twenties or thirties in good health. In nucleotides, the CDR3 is TGTGCCAGCAATGGACAGGGCTCCTACGAGCAGTACTTC. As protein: CASNGQGSYEQYF.